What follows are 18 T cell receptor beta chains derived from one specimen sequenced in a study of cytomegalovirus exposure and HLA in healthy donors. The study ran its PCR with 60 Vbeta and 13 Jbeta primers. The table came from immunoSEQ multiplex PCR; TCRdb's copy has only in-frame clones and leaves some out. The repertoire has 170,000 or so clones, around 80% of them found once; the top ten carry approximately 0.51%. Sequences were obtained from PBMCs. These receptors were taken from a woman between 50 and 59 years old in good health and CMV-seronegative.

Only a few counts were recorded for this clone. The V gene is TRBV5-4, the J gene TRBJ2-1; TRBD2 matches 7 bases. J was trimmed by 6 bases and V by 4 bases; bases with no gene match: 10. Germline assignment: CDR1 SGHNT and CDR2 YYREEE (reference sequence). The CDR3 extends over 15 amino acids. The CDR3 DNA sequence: TGTGCCAGCAGCCTGCCCTCTGGGAGGGGCAATGAGCAGTTCTTC. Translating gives CASSLPSGRGNEQFF. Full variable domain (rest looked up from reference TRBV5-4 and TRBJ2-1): ETGVTQSPTHLIKTRGQQVTLRCSSQSGHNTVSWYQQALGQGPQFIFQYYREEENGRGNFPPRFSGLQFPNYSSELNVNALELDDSALYLCASSLPSGRGNEQFFGPGTRLTVL.

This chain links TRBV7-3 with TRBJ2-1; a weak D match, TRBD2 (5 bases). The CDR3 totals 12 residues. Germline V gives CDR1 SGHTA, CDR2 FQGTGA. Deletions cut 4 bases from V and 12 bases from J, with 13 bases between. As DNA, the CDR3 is TGTGCCAGCAGCTCACTAGGCGGTGGGCAGTTCTTC. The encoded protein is CASSSLGGGQFF.

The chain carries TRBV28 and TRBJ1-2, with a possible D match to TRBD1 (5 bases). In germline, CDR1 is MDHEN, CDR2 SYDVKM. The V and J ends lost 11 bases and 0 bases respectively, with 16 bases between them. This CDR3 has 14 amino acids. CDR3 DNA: TGTGCCGGGGCCCCGGGAGTAGCTAACTATGGCTACACCTTC. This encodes CAGAPGVANYGYTF.

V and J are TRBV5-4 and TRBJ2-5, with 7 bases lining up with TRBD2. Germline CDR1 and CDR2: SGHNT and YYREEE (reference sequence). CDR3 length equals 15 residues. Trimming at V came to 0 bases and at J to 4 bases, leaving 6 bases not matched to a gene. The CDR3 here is CASSLGGSGGETQYF. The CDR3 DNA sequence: TGTGCCAGCAGCTTGGGCGGGAGTGGGGGAGAGACCCAGTACTTC.

The chain's CDR3 is CASSRVTSVETQYF. Here the CDR3 DNA reads TGTGCCAGTAGTCGCGTGACTAGCGTCGAGACCCAGTACTTC. The chain has TRBV19 and TRBJ2-5, with TRBD2 matching 8 bases. Germline V gene sequence: CDR1 LNHDA, CDR2 SQIVND (reference sequence). With V trimmed by 5 bases and J by 5 bases, 7 bases remained unmatched. This CDR3 is built from 14 residues.

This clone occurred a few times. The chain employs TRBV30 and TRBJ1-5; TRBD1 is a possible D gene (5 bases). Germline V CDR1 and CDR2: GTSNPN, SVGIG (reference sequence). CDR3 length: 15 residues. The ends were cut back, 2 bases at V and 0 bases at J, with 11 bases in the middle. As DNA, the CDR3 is TGTGCCTGGAGTTCCGGGACTCTTAGCAATCAGCCCCAGCATTTT. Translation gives CAWSSGTLSNQPQHF.

This chain's CDR3 is CASSLVPGGLGTDTQYF. The DNA for the CDR3 is TGTGCCAGCAGCTTAGTACCCGGGGGTTTAGGCACAGATACGCAGTATTTT. This sequence joins TRBV7-8 and TRBJ2-3; a possible D gene is TRBD2 (6 bases). The CDR3 consists of 17 residues. Trimming took 1 base from V and 1 from J, leaving 15 bases between them. Germline V lookup: CDR1 SGHVS, CDR2 FQNEAQ. The complete variable domain, with remaining parts taken from reference TRBV7-8 and TRBJ2-3, reads GAGVSQSPRYKVAKRGQDVALRCDPISGHVSLFWYQQALGQGPEFLTYFQNEAQLDKSGLPSDRFFAERPEGSVSTLKIQRTQQEDSAVYLCASSLVPGGLGTDTQYFGPGTRLTVL.

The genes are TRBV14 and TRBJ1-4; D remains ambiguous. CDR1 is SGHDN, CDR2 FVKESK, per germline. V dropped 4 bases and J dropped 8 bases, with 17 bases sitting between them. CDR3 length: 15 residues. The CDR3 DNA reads TGTGCCAGCAGCCGGACCGGGATCCTAGGAGAAAAACTGTTTTTT. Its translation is CASSRTGILGEKLFF.

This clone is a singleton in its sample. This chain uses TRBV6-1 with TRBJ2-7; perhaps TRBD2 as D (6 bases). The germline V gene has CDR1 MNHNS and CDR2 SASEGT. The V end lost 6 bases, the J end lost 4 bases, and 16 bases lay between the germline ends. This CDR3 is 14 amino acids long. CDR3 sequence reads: CASSRAGRRYEQYF. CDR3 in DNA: TGTGCCAGCAGCCGCGCGGGACGCCGTTACGAGCAGTACTTC.

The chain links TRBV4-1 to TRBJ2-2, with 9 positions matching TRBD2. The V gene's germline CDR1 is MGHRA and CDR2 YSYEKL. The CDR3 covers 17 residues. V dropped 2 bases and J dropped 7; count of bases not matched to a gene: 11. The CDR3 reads CASSQRVYSGSVGELFF. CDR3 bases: TGCGCCAGCAGCCAAAGGGTATATAGCGGGAGTGTCGGGGAGCTGTTTTTT.

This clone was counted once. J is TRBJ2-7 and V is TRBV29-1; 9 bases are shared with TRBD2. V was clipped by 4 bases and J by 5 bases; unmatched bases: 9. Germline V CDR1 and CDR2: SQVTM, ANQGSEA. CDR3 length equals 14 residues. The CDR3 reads CSVVNSGSLNEQYF. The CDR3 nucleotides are TGCAGCGTTGTCAATAGCGGGAGTTTGAACGAGCAGTACTTC.

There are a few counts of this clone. Here the CDR3 DNA reads TGCGCCAGCAGCCAGACAGGGGTGGATGAAAAACTGTTTTTT. Amino acid sequence: CASSQTGVDEKLFF. The chain has TRBV5-1 and TRBJ1-4; 8 bases map to TRBD1. CDR1 is SGHRS and CDR2 is YFSETQ in the germline V gene. The CDR3 covers 14 residues. V gave up 4 bases and J gave up 6 bases; unmatched junction bases: 5.

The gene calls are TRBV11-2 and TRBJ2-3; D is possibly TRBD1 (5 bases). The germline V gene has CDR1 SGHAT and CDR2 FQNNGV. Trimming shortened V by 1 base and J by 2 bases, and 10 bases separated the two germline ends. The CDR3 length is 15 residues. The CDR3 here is CASSLGWTTTDTQYF. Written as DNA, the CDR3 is TGTGCCAGCAGCTTAGGATGGACAACCACAGATACGCAGTATTTT.

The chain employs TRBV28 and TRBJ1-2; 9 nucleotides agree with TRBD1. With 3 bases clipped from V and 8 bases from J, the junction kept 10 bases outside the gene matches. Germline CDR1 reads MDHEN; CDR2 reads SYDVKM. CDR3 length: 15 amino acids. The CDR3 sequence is CASSFQTGGLRGYTF. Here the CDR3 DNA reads TGTGCCAGCAGTTTTCAAACAGGGGGCTTGAGGGGCTACACCTTC.

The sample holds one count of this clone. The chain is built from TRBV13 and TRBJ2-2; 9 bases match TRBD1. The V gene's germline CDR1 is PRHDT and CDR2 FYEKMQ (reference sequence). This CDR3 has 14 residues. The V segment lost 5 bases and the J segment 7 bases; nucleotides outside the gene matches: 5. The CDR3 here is CASSMGQGNGELFF. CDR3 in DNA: TGTGCCAGCAGCATGGGACAGGGTAACGGGGAGCTGTTTTTT.

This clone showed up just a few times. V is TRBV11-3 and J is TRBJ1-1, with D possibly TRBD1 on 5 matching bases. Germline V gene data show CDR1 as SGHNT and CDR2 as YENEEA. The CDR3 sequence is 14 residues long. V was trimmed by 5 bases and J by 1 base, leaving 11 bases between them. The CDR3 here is CASSPTGGNTEAFF. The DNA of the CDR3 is TGTGCCAGCAGCCCAACCGGGGGGAACACTGAAGCTTTCTTT.

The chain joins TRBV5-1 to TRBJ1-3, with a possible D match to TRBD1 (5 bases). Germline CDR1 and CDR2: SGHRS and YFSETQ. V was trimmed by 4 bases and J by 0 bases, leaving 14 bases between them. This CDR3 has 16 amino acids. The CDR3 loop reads CASSETPGGSGNTIYF. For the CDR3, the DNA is TGCGCCAGCAGCGAAACCCCCGGGGGCTCTGGAAACACCATATATTTT.

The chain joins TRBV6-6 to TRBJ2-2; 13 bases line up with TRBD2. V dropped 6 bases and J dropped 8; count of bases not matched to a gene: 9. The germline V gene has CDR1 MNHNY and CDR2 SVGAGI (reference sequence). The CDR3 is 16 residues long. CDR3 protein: CASSDGGTSGIGELFF. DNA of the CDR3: TGTGCCAGCAGCGACGGAGGGACTAGCGGGATAGGGGAGCTGTTTTTT.